These 21 T cell receptor beta chains were all obtained from the same sample, sequenced in a study of blood T cell repertoires in COVID-19. This table comes from immunoSEQ multiplex PCR, and its TCRdb copy is limited to in-frame clones, with some not included. The data show about 55,000 clones, with about 91% seen just once and more than 5.5% held by the top ten. Specimen: peripheral blood. The receptors shown here come from a man aged 50-59 years with active COVID-19.

V usage is TRBV5-4 and J usage is TRBJ2-1, with 7 positions matching TRBD2. Germline CDR1 is SGHNT and CDR2 is YYREEE (reference sequence). J lost 1 base, V lost 3 bases, and 7 bases had no gene match. The CDR3 is 16 residues long. DNA for the CDR3: TGTGCCAGCAGCTCCCAAGGCGGGGGATCCTACAATGAGCAGTTCTTC. This gives the protein CASSSQGGGSYNEQFF.

The genes are TRBV11-2 and TRBJ2-1; D ambiguous. Trimming pared 5 bases from V and 5 bases from J, leaving 19 bases between. In germline, CDR1 is SGHAT, CDR2 FQNNGV. This CDR3 comprises 16 residues. The CDR3 DNA reads TGTGCCAGCAGCCCCGCGAGAACCCAGGTCCACAATGAGCAGTTCTTC. It specifies CASSPARTQVHNEQFF.

V gene TRBV30 combines with J gene TRBJ2-2; D is perhaps TRBD2 (7 bases). The CDR3 is 18 amino acids. The V gene's germline CDR1 is GTSNPN and CDR2 SVGIG (reference sequence). The germline V and J ends were trimmed by 4 bases and 1 base, with 22 bases remaining between them. The CDR3 bases are TGTGCCTGGACCCTCCGTGGGGGGGCTAATATGAACACCGGGGAGCTGTTTTTT. Translation: CAWTLRGGANMNTGELFF.

The CDR3 DNA reads as TGTGCCAGCAGCCCCAACCCCGGGACAGCCACAGATACGCAGTATTTT. This translates into CASSPNPGTATDTQYF. This sequence joins TRBV7-2 and TRBJ2-3; 7 nucleotides line up with TRBD1. V lost 5 bases and J lost 2; bases outside the gene matches: 10. Germline CDR1 is SGHTA and CDR2 is FQGNSA. The CDR3 has 16 amino acids.

The rearrangement joins TRBV29-1 to TRBJ2-3; the D is unclear. The V end was cut by 2 bases, the J end by 4 bases, with 13 bases between. Germline V gene lookup returns CDR1 SQVTM and CDR2 ANQGSEA. The CDR3 is 14 residues long. CDR3: CSVEIESNPDTQYF. The CDR3 nucleotides are TGCAGCGTTGAAATTGAGAGTAACCCAGATACGCAGTATTTT.

The chain combines TRBV13 with TRBJ2-1; maybe TRBD2 (5 bases). V lost 5 bases to trimming and J lost 4 bases, with 9 bases between them. The length of the CDR3 is 13 residues. In germline, CDR1 is PRHDT, CDR2 FYEKMQ (reference sequence). CDR3 nucleotide sequence: TGTGCCAGCAGCGTTAGCGCTTACAATGAGCAGTTCTTC. Residues: CASSVSAYNEQFF.

The CDR3 protein is CASSQRLAGWGEQFF. DNA of the CDR3: TGCGCCAGCAGCCAACGACTAGCGGGGTGGGGTGAGCAGTTCTTC. The V gene is TRBV4-3, the J gene TRBJ2-1; 11 bases are shared with TRBD2. With V trimmed by 2 bases and J by 9 bases, 6 bases remained unmatched. Germline V gene data show CDR1 as LGHNA and CDR2 as YSLEER. The CDR3 is made up of 15 amino acids.

V usage is TRBV3-1 (or the pseudogene TRBV3-2) and J usage is TRBJ2-7, with 8 bases aligning to TRBD1. V lost 2 bases, J lost 4 bases, and 7 bases stayed unmatched. The length of the CDR3 is 15 residues. Per germline, CDR1 LGHDT and CDR2 YNNKEL (reference sequence). In DNA form, the CDR3 reads TGTGCCAGCAGCCAACCTGGGACAGGCAAATACGAGCAGTACTTC. Its translation: CASSQPGTGKYEQYF.

The chain carries TRBV6-1 and TRBJ2-7, with 9 positions matching TRBD1. CDR1 and CDR2 from the germline V gene are MNHNS and SASEGT. J gave up 6 bases and V 3 bases, and 9 bases lay outside the gene matches. This CDR3 is 15 amino acids long. CDR3 in amino acids: CASSERGQGGGEQYF. The CDR3 DNA sequence: TGTGCCAGCAGTGAGCGGGGACAGGGCGGTGGCGAGCAGTACTTC.

V is TRBV12-5 and J is TRBJ2-1, with D maybe TRBD2 (6 bases). This CDR3 is 14 amino acids long. CDR1 and CDR2 from the germline V gene are LGHNT and FRNRAP. Trimming shortened V by 6 bases and J by 8 bases, and 17 bases separated the two germline ends. The CDR3 sequence: CASGPSGGGDEQFF. Written as DNA, the CDR3 is TGTGCTAGTGGCCCCTCCGGGGGTGGGGATGAGCAGTTCTTC.

The rearrangement links TRBV28 to TRBJ2-7; D call uncertain. CDR3 size: 14 residues. Trimming removed 6 bases from V and 0 bases from J, with 12 bases in between. Germline V gives CDR1 MDHEN, CDR2 SYDVKM. CDR3 amino acids: CASSLPLGSYEQYF. As DNA, the CDR3 is TGTGCCAGCAGCCTACCCCTCGGCTCCTACGAGCAGTACTTC. The entire variable domain, with the rest obtained from reference TRBV28 and TRBJ2-7, is as follows: DVKVTQSSRYLVKRTGEKVFLECVQDMDHENMFWYRQDPGLGLRLIYFSYDVKMKEKGDIPEGYSVSREKKERFSLILESASTNQTSMYLCASSLPLGSYEQYFGPGTRLTVT.

The chain has TRBV11-3 and TRBJ2-2; TRBD2 aligns across 14 bases. This CDR3 contains 18 residues. V lost 6 bases and J lost 5; bases outside the gene matches: 11. Germline V gene lookup returns CDR1 SGHNT and CDR2 YENEEA. The CDR3 DNA sequence: TGTGCCAGCAGTCTTCGAGCCGGGACTAGCGGGAGTACCGGGGAGCTGTTTTTT. Its translation is CASSLRAGTSGSTGELFF.

V and J are TRBV5-1 and TRBJ1-1; D remains ambiguous. CDR1 SGHRS and CDR2 YFSETQ come from the germline V gene. The length of the CDR3 is 15 residues. V shed 4 bases and J shed 3 bases, with 16 bases lying between them. CDR3 sequence reads: CASSRGRVSDTEAFF. The CDR3 coding sequence is TGCGCCAGCAGCCGCGGTAGGGTTAGCGACACTGAAGCTTTCTTT.

The chain carries TRBV9 and TRBJ2-3; TRBD2 matches 8 bases. V lost 4 bases to trimming and J lost 6 bases; unmatched junction nucleotides: 4. The CDR3 has 13 residues. CDR1 and CDR2 from the germline V gene are SGDLS and YYNGEE. CDR3 residues: CASSKGLGDTQYF. Here the CDR3 DNA reads TGTGCCAGCAGCAAGGGACTAGGGGATACGCAGTATTTT. The full variable domain, its missing parts supplied by reference TRBV9 and TRBJ2-3, is DSGVTQTPKHLITATGQRVTLRCSPRSGDLSVYWYQQSLDQGLQFLIQYYNGEERAKGNILERFSAQQFPDLHSELNLSSLELGDSALYFCASSKGLGDTQYFGPGTRLTVL.

Comments on this clone: Relative to the germline gene, one junction end is altered; a read error may explain this. The chain combines TRBV5-6 with TRBJ1-2; D not certain. This CDR3 region has 15 residues. Per germline, CDR1 SGHDT and CDR2 YYEEEE. CDR3 nucleotides: TGTGCCAGCTGCTTAGGAGGTGGGCCACACTATGGCTACACCTTC. It translates to CASCLGGGPHYGYTF.

The chain recombines TRBV29-1 with TRBJ2-5, with TRBD1 as a possible D gene (5 bases). This CDR3 has 10 amino acids. V gave up 5 bases and J gave up 7 bases, with 8 bases separating them. Germline V lookup: CDR1 SQVTM, CDR2 ANQGSEA. The CDR3 sequence: CSVLTVTQYF. The CDR3 DNA reads as TGCAGCGTTTTGACAGTGACCCAGTACTTC.

The CDR3 DNA is TGTGCCAGCAGAACTAGCGGGATGTTAACAGATACGCAGTATTTT. It yields the protein CASRTSGMLTDTQYF. This rearrangement joins TRBV2 to TRBJ2-3, with 10 bases fitting TRBD2. V lost 6 bases to trimming and J lost 3 bases; unmatched junction nucleotides: 6. The CDR3 loop spans 15 amino acids. Germline assignment: CDR1 SNHLY and CDR2 FYNNEI.

The V and J genes are TRBV27 and TRBJ2-6; TRBD2 matches 8 bases. With 5 bases clipped from V and 0 bases from J, the junction kept 12 bases outside the gene matches. Looked up from germline, CDR1 is MNHEY and CDR2 is SMNVEV (reference sequence). The CDR3 covers 19 residues. The CDR3 sequence: CASSLLVLAGSSGANVLTF. The DNA of the CDR3 is TGTGCCAGCAGTCTCCTGGTATTAGCGGGGAGCTCTGGGGCCAACGTCCTGACTTTC.

The rearrangement joins TRBV27 to TRBJ2-7; no reliable D call. V was clipped by 4 bases and J by 7 bases, with 8 bases between them. CDR1 MNHEY and CDR2 SMNVEV come from the germline V gene (reference sequence). The CDR3 runs to 11 residues. For the CDR3, the DNA is TGTGCCAGCAGTTACCAGTCGGAGCAGTACTTC. Translation: CASSYQSEQYF.

This sequence joins TRBV27 and TRBJ2-7, with D tentatively TRBD1 (5 bases). CDR1 is MNHEY, CDR2 SMNVEV, per germline (reference sequence). The CDR3 runs 12 residues. Trimming cost V 6 bases and J 0 bases, with 6 bases left between them. CDR3 in DNA: TGTGCCAGCAGAAGGGGCTCCTACGAGCAGTACTTC. Residues: CASRRGSYEQYF.

CDR3 sequence reads: CATGGLAGEKNTGELFF. CDR3 in DNA: TGTGCCACCGGGGGACTAGCGGGGGAGAAGAACACCGGGGAGCTGTTTTTT. V is TRBV24-1 and J is TRBJ2-2, with 14 bases that match TRBD2. This CDR3 spans 17 amino acids. Trimming took 9 bases from V and 1 from J; bases not matched to a gene: 6. The germline V gene has CDR1 KGHDR and CDR2 SFDVKD.